The TCR beta chain described here comes from a study of control samples from healthy donors and cancer patients. This clone was seen a handful of times. CDR3 length equals 12 residues. In germline, CDR1 is LGHNA, CDR2 YSLEER. V gave up 4 bases and J gave up 7 bases, with 8 bases separating them. The data were produced by immunoSEQ multiplex PCR, yet TCRdb's version contains in-frame clones alone and is incomplete. The top ten hold approximately 6.3% of the sample, which has about 410,000 clones, 80% to 95% seen once. The rearrangement uses TRBV4-3 and TRBJ1-3, with unresolved D. The specimen sequenced was PBMCs. The origin of this receptor is a man aged 35-49 years with head and neck cancer. For the CDR3, the DNA is TGCGCCAGCAGCCTGGGGTCGAACACCATATATTTT. Its protein is CASSLGSNTIYF.